This T cell receptor beta chain came from a study of T cell responses to AZD1222 COVID-19 vaccine. TCRdb keeps only in-frame clones here, not all; method: immunoSEQ multiplex PCR. This sample has roughly 150,000 clones, with 90% to 95% found just once. This CDR3 spans 12 amino acids. Germline V CDR1 and CDR2: MNHEY, SVGAGI. V was cut by 5 bases and J by 6 bases, with 10 bases left in between. This clonotype was sampled from an adult who received the AZD1222 COVID-19 vaccine. V is TRBV6-5 and J is TRBJ1-1; D ambiguous. The input for sequencing was peripheral blood, taken 28 days after the second AZD1222 dose. The CDR3 sequence: CASSTRRAEAFF. The CDR3 nucleotides read TGTGCCAGCAGTACCAGGCGGGCTGAAGCTTTCTTT.